A single sample is the source of the 21 T cell receptor beta chains below, sequenced in a study of blood T cell repertoires in COVID-19. The assay was immunoSEQ multiplex PCR, and TCRdb's table has in-frame clones only and misses some. The data show 150,000 to 250,000 clones, 65% to 85% seen once. The sample was PBMCs or T cells enriched from blood (not recorded which). The receptors derive from a man in his forties who had recovered from COVID-19.

The J gene is TRBJ1-1, the V gene TRBV5-5, with 9 bases that match TRBD1. The CDR3 totals 12 residues. J lost 10 bases, V lost 6 bases, and 7 bases had no gene match. The germline V gene encodes CDR1 SGHKS and CDR2 YYEKEE (reference sequence). The CDR3 DNA reads as TGTGCCAGCAACCCCGGGACAGGGCCAGCTTTCTTT. It codes for CASNPGTGPAFF.

The chain joins TRBV25-1 to TRBJ1-2, with TRBD1 as a possible D gene (5 bases). Germline V gene data show CDR1 as MGHDK and CDR2 as SYGVNS. Trimming took off 6 bases at V and 4 bases at J, with 12 bases between the two ends. This CDR3 has 13 residues. CDR3 amino acids: CASRRTGVYGYTF. The CDR3 DNA is TGTGCCAGCAGAAGAACAGGCGTCTATGGCTACACCTTC.

The gene calls are TRBV9 and TRBJ1-2; D gene unclear. The V gene lost 4 bases and the J gene lost 5 bases, with 12 bases spanning the gap. CDR3 length equals 13 residues. CDR1 is SGDLS, CDR2 YYNGEE, per germline. CDR3 coding DNA: TGTGCCAGCAGCCAACGTGCCGGTTATGGCTACACCTTC. Protein: CASSQRAGYGYTF.

The V gene is TRBV3-1 (or the pseudogene TRBV3-2), the J gene TRBJ1-2; D might be TRBD1 (5 bases). Germline V lookup: CDR1 LGHDT, CDR2 YNNKEL (reference sequence). The CDR3 is 13 amino acids. V gave up 4 bases and J gave up 4 bases, with 10 bases separating them. CDR3 coding DNA: TGTGCCAGCAGCCCACGTCAGGGCTATGGCTACACCTTC. Translated, it gives CASSPRQGYGYTF.

The table lists this clone with a count of one. The gene calls are TRBV27 and TRBJ1-2; possible D gene TRBD1, 5 bases. Germline CDR1 is MNHEY and CDR2 is SMNVEV (reference sequence). V was cut by 4 bases and J by 6 bases, with 15 bases left in between. The CDR3 sequence is 14 residues long. CDR3 DNA sequence: TGTGCCAGCAGTTCGAGACAGACAGTAAATGGCTACACCTTC. Residues: CASSSRQTVNGYTF.

For this clone: The sample has other DNA sequences that encode this CDR3 too. The CDR3 DNA sequence: TGCGCCAGCAGCCAAGATCTTAGGGGGAACACTGAAGCTTTCTTT. Its translation is CASSQDLRGNTEAFF. The rearrangement joins TRBV4-3 to TRBJ1-1; TRBD1 might be the D (5 bases). The CDR3 sequence is 15 residues long. CDR1 LGHNA and CDR2 YSLEER come from the germline V gene. Trimming took off 0 bases at V and 1 base at J, with 9 bases between the two ends.

The CDR3, as DNA: TGTGCCAGCAGCGTAGCTTCTACAGGGTTCACCTATGGCTACACCTTC. Its protein product is CASSVASTGFTYGYTF. The chain is built from TRBV9 and TRBJ1-2, with D tentatively TRBD1 (6 bases). The germline V gene has CDR1 SGDLS and CDR2 YYNGEE. V gave up 0 bases and J gave up 4 bases, with 16 bases separating them. The CDR3 runs 16 residues.

This clone has only one observation. V and J are TRBV19 and TRBJ1-2; D remains ambiguous. V lost 3 bases and J 8 bases, leaving 13 bases between the germline ends. Germline-derived CDR1 and CDR2 are LNHDA and SQIVND (reference sequence). There are 13 residues in the CDR3. This CDR3 is CASSIAGEGGYTF. The CDR3 DNA sequence: TGTGCCAGTAGTATCGCCGGGGAAGGGGGCTACACCTTC. The entire variable domain, with the rest obtained from reference TRBV19 and TRBJ1-2, is as follows: DGGITQSPKYLFRKEGQNVTLSCEQNLNHDAMYWYRQDPGQGLRLIYYSQIVNDFQKGDIAEGYSVSREKKESFPLTVTSAQKNPTAFYLCASSIAGEGGYTFGSGTRLTVV.

The rearrangement joins TRBV10-2 to TRBJ2-7; 7 nucleotides agree with TRBD2. The ends lost 3 bases at V and 2 bases at J; junction bases unmatched: 7. The germline V gene encodes CDR1 WSHSY and CDR2 SAAADI. This CDR3 spans 15 amino acids. The CDR3 reads CASSDHGLGAYEQYF. CDR3 DNA sequence: TGCGCCAGCAGTGACCACGGACTAGGAGCCTACGAGCAGTACTTC.

This chain uses TRBV9 with TRBJ1-2, with D unclear. Trimming cost V 0 bases and J 4 bases, with 10 bases left between them. This CDR3 contains 14 residues. Germline V gene data show CDR1 as SGDLS and CDR2 as YYNGEE. The CDR3 sequence: CASSVAGIGYGYTF. The CDR3 DNA is TGTGCCAGCAGCGTAGCGGGGATAGGCTATGGCTACACCTTC.

V is TRBV18 and J is TRBJ2-1, with a weak D call TRBD2 (7 bases). Trimming took off 3 bases at V and 6 bases at J, with 15 bases between the two ends. The CDR3 contains 15 residues. The V gene's germline CDR1 is KGHSH and CDR2 LQKENI. CDR3 nucleotides: TGTGCCAGCTCACCTGAAGGGGGGGCTCTCAATGAGCAGTTCTTC. Translation gives CASSPEGGALNEQFF.

This chain uses TRBV7-2 with TRBJ2-5; 13 bases align to TRBD2. CDR1 is SGHTA and CDR2 is FQGNSA in the germline V gene. V was clipped by 6 bases and J by 5 bases; unmatched bases: 6. The CDR3 has 15 residues. The CDR3 spells CASRPGTSGVETQYF. The CDR3 DNA is TGTGCCAGCAGACCCGGGACTAGCGGGGTCGAGACCCAGTACTTC. Looking up the rest from reference TRBV7-2 and TRBJ2-5 gives the full variable domain: GAGVSQSPSNKVTEKGKDVELRCDPISGHTALYWYRQSLGQGLEFLIYFQGNSAPDKSGLPSDRFSAERTGGSVSTLTIQRTQQEDSAVYLCASRPGTSGVETQYFGPGTRLLVL.

The gene calls are TRBV5-5 and TRBJ1-1, with D possibly being TRBD1 (6 bases). The ends were cut back, 0 bases at V and 4 bases at J, with 13 bases in the middle. Per the germline V gene, CDR1 is SGHKS and CDR2 is YYEKEE (reference sequence). The CDR3 extends over 15 amino acids. Here the CDR3 reads CASSLDTGSATEAFF. Written as DNA, the CDR3 is TGTGCCAGCAGCTTGGACACAGGGTCGGCCACTGAAGCTTTCTTT.

The CDR3 sequence is CASSYGLGLAGYEQYF. The DNA of the CDR3 is TGTGCCAGCAGTTATGGTCTGGGACTAGCGGGCTACGAGCAGTACTTC. The gene calls are TRBV6-6 and TRBJ2-7, with 12 bases fitting TRBD2. After removal of 3 bases from V and 3 bases from J, the junction contained 6 bases not matched to a gene. The CDR3 is made up of 16 amino acids. Germline V gene lookup returns CDR1 MNHNY and CDR2 SVGAGI (reference sequence).

This rearrangement joins TRBV7-8 to TRBJ2-2; 10 bases are a match to TRBD1. Germline V CDR1 and CDR2: SGHVS, FQNEAQ. Losses at the gene ends were 6 bases for V and 4 bases for J; bases not matched to a gene: 5. CDR3 length: 15 residues. CDR3 sequence: CASRPGQGSTGELFF. The CDR3 DNA sequence: TGTGCCAGCAGGCCGGGACAGGGGTCCACCGGGGAGCTGTTTTTT.

Remarks on this clone: The junction and the germline gene differ at one end; a read error may be behind it. The J gene is TRBJ2-7, the V gene TRBV5-8; 9 bases line up with TRBD1. The germline CDR1 and CDR2 sequences are SGHTS and YDEGEE. The CDR3 runs 14 residues. CDR3 DNA sequence: TGTGCCAGCAGCCCCGGGACAGGGAGTGGTCGGCAGGACTTC. This translates into CASSPGTGSGRQDF.

The CDR3 sequence: CASRGTGPTEAFF. The CDR3 DNA reads as TGTGCCAGCAGGGGGACAGGGCCCACTGAAGCTTTCTTT. The chain couples TRBV6-5 to TRBJ1-1, with TRBD1 matching over 9 bases. The CDR3 covers 13 residues. The germline CDR1 and CDR2 sequences are MNHEY and SVGAGI. After removal of 6 bases from V and 4 bases from J, the junction contained 3 bases not matched to a gene.

The chain links TRBV7-9 to TRBJ1-1; 7 bases are shared with TRBD1. J lost 1 base, V lost 5 bases, and 10 bases had no gene match. CDR1 and CDR2 (germline): SEHNR, FQNEAQ (reference sequence). This CDR3 has 16 amino acids. CDR3 sequence: CASSPRDRSSNTEAFF. CDR3 sequence (DNA): TGTGCCAGCAGCCCCCGGGACAGATCATCGAACACTGAAGCTTTCTTT.

The chain is built from TRBV4-3 and TRBJ1-3, with TRBD1 matching 11 bases. Germline trimming cut 4 bases from V and 2 bases from J; bases unmatched to any gene: 7. The length of the CDR3 is 17 residues. Per the germline V gene, CDR1 is LGHNA and CDR2 is YSLEER. CDR3 sequence: CASSLGQGQGAGNTIYF. CDR3 sequence (DNA): TGCGCCAGCAGCCTGGGTCAGGGACAGGGGGCTGGAAACACCATATATTTT.

The chain recombines TRBV20-1 with TRBJ1-1; D is unclear. The CDR3 is 11 residues long. CDR1 and CDR2 (germline): DFQATT, SNEGSKA (reference sequence). Between the trimmed V and J ends, which lost 1 base and 5 bases, there was a span of 5 bases. The CDR3 DNA sequence: TGCAGTGCTAGAGCCGGGACTGAAGCTTTCTTT. It is translated as CSARAGTEAFF.

This chain connects TRBV7-2 to TRBJ2-7, with 9 bases lining up with TRBD1. CDR3 size: 15 residues. V was pared by 1 base and J by 1 base, with 2 bases of the junction left unmatched. Germline V gene sequence: CDR1 SGHTA, CDR2 FQGNSA. CDR3 DNA: TGTGCCAGCAGCTTAGGTGGGACAGGGTCCTACGAGCAGTACTTC. Translated, it gives CASSLGGTGSYEQYF.